These T cell receptor beta chains were read from a single sample in a study of T cell changes during pregnancy in multiple sclerosis. Method: immunoSEQ multiplex PCR; TCRdb's copy keeps in-frame clones and lacks some. The sample contains about 30,000 clones, around 90% of which appear only once. Sequenced here: peripheral blood, sampled in the second trimester of pregnancy. These receptors were obtained from a female donor in good health, enrolled as a control in a pregnancy study. The conserved cysteine and the conserved F or W are not part of the CDR3 here. A D gene is named only where the DNA matches it firmly.

d_gene,len,v_gene,j_gene,CDR3aa
-,13,TRBV28,TRBJ2-1,ASSPTGSNYNEQF
TRBD1,12,TRBV19,TRBJ1-1,ASSIQGGNTEAF
-,12,TRBV5-4,TRBJ1-2,ASSLPGAKEGYT
TRBD1,12,TRBV27,TRBJ1-2,ASSLSTGEYGYT
-,12,TRBV4-3,TRBJ1-2,ASSNWDKAYGYT
TRBD2,13,TRBV4-3,TRBJ2-7,ASSQDRSGINEQY
-,12,TRBV7-9,TRBJ2-5,ASSLDRQQETQY
TRBD1,11,TRBV30,TRBJ1-5,AWSGTGGQPQH
-,9,TRBV5-5,TRBJ2-7,ASSLRREQY
-,11,TRBV7-9,TRBJ1-3,ASSPSGGNTIY
TRBD1,14,TRBV6-1,TRBJ2-7,ASSDVIRTGEGEQY
-,11,TRBV7-9,TRBJ2-7,ASSYRGGYEQY
-,15,TRBV7-9,TRBJ1-4,ASSPTFRVNQNEKLF
-,12,TRBV27,TRBJ1-2,ASTRGGRGGGYT
-,12,TRBV9,TRBJ2-1,ASSVAGNGDEQF
-,12,TRBV6-1,TRBJ1-5,ASTPGLELQPQH
TRBD2,11,TRBV7-7,TRBJ2-7,ASSSWGGYEQY
-,12,TRBV27,TRBJ1-1,ASSLSPRNTEAF
-,12,TRBV12-5,TRBJ2-2,ASGPGQNTGELF
TRBD2,14,TRBV2,TRBJ2-7,ASTHPGLAGSYEQY
TRBD1,14,TRBV9,TRBJ1-1,ASSPDRGRPATEAF
TRBD1,11,TRBV7-2,TRBJ1-1,ASSPNGQGQTF
TRBD1,12,TRBV6-5,TRBJ1-2,ASSYDDRGYGYT
-,12,TRBV9,TRBJ2-7,ASSVAGKSYEQY
-,14,TRBV6-6,TRBJ2-3,ASSYAVSSGTDTQY
-,15,TRBV4-2,TRBJ2-2,ASSQDYWGANTGELF
TRBD1,12,TRBV29-1,TRBJ1-1,SVPKGAGNTEAF
-,13,TRBV5-1,TRBJ2-3,ASSPWPDKTDTQY
-,9,TRBV20-1,TRBJ2-7,SARDSYEQY
TRBD2,14,TRBV6-5,TRBJ2-3,ASSYSSGRATDTQY
-,14,TRBV7-9,TRBJ2-7,ASTTSRGGSSYEQY
TRBD2,15,TRBV27,TRBJ2-7,ASSWGGTSSRAYEQY
-,9,TRBV29-1,TRBJ1-2,SVLRGSGYT
-,10,TRBV5-1,TRBJ2-1,ASRVGGSEQF
TRBD2,11,TRBV19,TRBJ2-2,ASSAGLAGELF
TRBD2,12,TRBV6-6,TRBJ2-7,ASRRTSDAYEQY
TRBD2,12,TRBV29-1,TRBJ2-3,SVGSGGQGDTQY
TRBD2,14,TRBV6-1,TRBJ2-3,ASSEEASGGPDTQY
TRBD1,14,TRBV5-1,TRBJ2-7,ASSPPDRGVSYEQY
TRBD1,14,TRBV11-2,TRBJ1-3,ASSPSGTGYGNTIY
-,13,TRBV6-1,TRBJ2-7,ASSEDRDPPYEQY
TRBD1,12,TRBV6-6,TRBJ2-7,ASSYHGTGGEQY
TRBD2,14,TRBV9,TRBJ2-1,ASSVPNSGGDNEQF
TRBD1,14,TRBV28,TRBJ2-7,ASSVLGQAGSYEQY
-,14,TRBV27,TRBJ2-7,ASSLGVGTCSYEQY
TRBD1,11,TRBV7-6,TRBJ2-7,ASSATGVEEQY
TRBD1,12,TRBV19,TRBJ1-1,ASSSRGMRTEAF
TRBD1,14,TRBV15,TRBJ1-2,ATRRQGGKINYGYT
-,10,TRBV11-3,TRBJ2-1,ASTNNSNEQF
TRBD1,12,TRBV4-1,TRBJ1-1,ASSRTGTAPEAF
-,13,TRBV7-8,TRBJ2-1,ASSLAELAYNEQF
-,12,TRBV27,TRBJ1-5,ASSLYRGNQPQH
-,12,TRBV18,TRBJ2-2,ASSPPLVSGELF